This T cell receptor beta chain appears in the sequencing data of a study of blood T cell repertoires in COVID-19. For the study at large: Donors in the United States, Italy and Spain gave samples during acute or convalescent COVID-19. T cells, B-cell-depleted T cells, or PBMCs supplied cDNA or gDNA.

Sequenced by immunoSEQ multiplex PCR; TCRdb stores in-frame clones only, minus some. This sample has about 130,000 clones, with approximately 89% found just once. Germline V CDR1 and CDR2: SGDLS, YYNGEE. The CDR3 is 16 amino acids. With 0 bases clipped from V and 4 bases from J, the junction kept 7 bases outside the gene matches. The sample holds one count of this clone. The sequenced material came from peripheral blood. The clonotype was recovered from a woman in her sixties with acute or convalescent COVID-19. The chain uses TRBV9 and TRBJ2-1; 7 nucleotides match TRBD2. The DNA for the CDR3 is TGTGCCAGCAGCGTAGATGGCGGGAGTTCGTACAATGAGCAGTTCTTC. It specifies CASSVDGGSSYNEQFF.